These 32 T cell receptor beta chains came from one sample sequenced in a study of OX40 agonist ivuxolimab in advanced cancers. Assay used: immunoSEQ multiplex PCR; TCRdb lists only in-frame clones, some missing. The sample contains fewer than 50,000 clones, 82% of which appear only once. The specimen comprised CD4+ or CD8+ T cells sorted from blood, sampled in a trial of the OX40 agonist ivuxolimab. These receptors originate from an adult with an advanced solid tumor such as melanoma, head and neck, liver or kidney cancer.

The rearrangement joins TRBV6-5 to TRBJ2-7, with 8 nucleotides matching TRBD1. With 4 bases clipped from V and 6 bases from J, the junction kept 11 bases outside the gene matches. The germline V gene has CDR1 MNHEY and CDR2 SVGAGI. The CDR3 runs 15 residues. CDR3 region: CASSSPTGVQSEQYF. CDR3 nucleotide sequence: TGTGCCAGCAGTTCCCCGACAGGGGTCCAATCCGAGCAGTACTTC.

The chain is built from TRBV28 and TRBJ2-5, with 11 bases that match TRBD2. The germline gives CDR1 MDHEN, CDR2 SYDVKM. The V and J ends lost 4 bases and 5 bases, in that order; junction bases with no gene match: 12. The CDR3 has 17 residues. The CDR3 is CASSSPLAGGSRETQYF. CDR3 DNA sequence: TGTGCCAGCAGTTCCCCTCTAGCGGGAGGAAGTCGGGAGACCCAGTACTTC.

The chain combines TRBV6-1 with TRBJ2-7; D is possibly TRBD1 (6 bases). Germline V gives CDR1 MNHNS, CDR2 SASEGT. The CDR3 covers 16 residues. V gave up 2 bases and J gave up 2 bases, with 16 bases separating them. The CDR3 DNA sequence: TGTGCCAGCAGTGAAAGTAGGGGGTTTATAGCCTACGAGCAGTACTTC. Translated, it gives CASSESRGFIAYEQYF.

The chain links TRBV7-6 to TRBJ2-1; D tentatively fits TRBD1 or TRBD2 (5 bases each). V was trimmed by 1 base and J by 7 bases, leaving 20 bases between them. The CDR3 spans 17 residues. The germline gives CDR1 SGHVS, CDR2 FNYEAQ. CDR3 nucleotide sequence: TGTGCCAGCAGCTTAGTAGGGGCGATCCCTCGGAGGAATGAGCAGTTCTTC. It encodes CASSLVGAIPRRNEQFF.

Only a few counts were recorded for this clone. The J gene is TRBJ1-2, the V gene TRBV4-1; no firm D call. Germline CDR1 MGHRA, CDR2 YSYEKL. The CDR3 length is 16 residues. Trimming removed 0 bases from V and 14 bases from J, with 25 bases in between. The CDR3, as DNA: TGCGCCAGCAGCCAAGATGCGGCCATATGGATCCCCCTTGTAACCTTC. Its translation: CASSQDAAIWIPLVTF.

The chain couples TRBV2 to TRBJ1-3, with 10 nucleotides matching TRBD1. CDR1 and CDR2 from the germline V gene are SNHLY and FYNNEI. The CDR3 runs 15 residues. The junction had 4 bases not matched to a gene; V was cut back by 8 bases and J by 0 bases. CDR3 protein: CASLTGGLSGNTIYF. CDR3 bases: TGTGCCAGCTTGACAGGGGGCCTCTCTGGAAACACCATATATTTT. Looking up the rest from reference TRBV2 and TRBJ1-3 gives the full variable domain: EPEVTQTPSHQVTQMGQEVILRCVPISNHLYFYWYRQILGQKVEFLVSFYNNEISEKSEIFDDQFSVERPDGSNFTLKIRSTKLEDSAMYFCASLTGGLSGNTIYFGEGSWLTVV.

A few counts support this clone. The V call is TRBV6-5, the J call TRBJ1-1; D gene unclear. This CDR3 contains 15 residues. Germline CDR1 is MNHEY and CDR2 is SVGAGI. V lost 6 bases and J lost 0, with 14 bases in between. CDR3: CASRQKGGLNTEAFF. DNA for the CDR3: TGTGCCAGCAGACAGAAGGGCGGTTTGAACACTGAAGCTTTCTTT.

The chain carries TRBV2 and TRBJ2-4; D is possibly TRBD2 (7 bases). This CDR3 is built from 15 residues. CDR1 is SNHLY, CDR2 FYNNEI, per germline. V was pared by 6 bases and J by 10 bases, with 22 bases between. The CDR3 DNA sequence: TGTGCCAGCAGCTTAACCGACCCACAGGGAGGGATTCAGTACTTC. Translating it yields CASSLTDPQGGIQYF.

The gene calls are TRBV6-6 and TRBJ1-5; perhaps TRBD1 as D (5 bases). The CDR3 length is 14 residues. The germline V gene encodes CDR1 MNHNY and CDR2 SVGAGI (reference sequence). Trimming took off 2 bases at V and 4 bases at J, with 9 bases between the two ends. The CDR3 DNA reads TGTGCCAGCAGTTACGGGGGGGGAAATCAGCCCCAGCATTTT. Translated, it gives CASSYGGGNQPQHF.

CDR3 residues: CASSLGRGWDEQYF. The CDR3, as DNA: TGTGCCAGCAGCTTAGGAAGGGGGTGGGACGAGCAGTACTTC. This chain uses TRBV7-2 with TRBJ2-7; weak D call: TRBD1 (6 bases). Germline V gene data show CDR1 as SGHTA and CDR2 as FQGNSA. The CDR3 sequence is 14 residues long. V lost 1 base and J 5 bases, leaving 12 bases between the germline ends. Drawing the rest from reference TRBV7-2 and TRBJ2-7, the complete variable domain is GAGVSQSPSNKVTEKGKDVELRCDPISGHTALYWYRQSLGQGLEFLIYFQGNSAPDKSGLPSDRFSAERTGGSVSTLTIQRTQQEDSAVYLCASSLGRGWDEQYFGPGTRLTVT.

The V call is TRBV29-1, the J call TRBJ1-1, with a tentative D call TRBD1 (5 bases). In germline, CDR1 is SQVTM, CDR2 ANQGSEA. V was trimmed by 6 bases and J by 8 bases, leaving 16 bases between them. This CDR3 is built from 12 residues. The CDR3 sequence: CSVQLRGLEAFF. CDR3 bases: TGCAGCGTCCAACTTAGGGGCCTAGAAGCTTTCTTT.

As for this clone: Different DNA sequences within this sample yield the same CDR3. The J gene is TRBJ1-1, the V gene TRBV5-1; D might be TRBD1 (6 bases). The V end lost 1 base, the J end lost 4 bases, and 8 bases lay between the germline ends. From germline, CDR1 is SGHRS and CDR2 YFSETQ. The CDR3 is made up of 13 amino acids. CDR3 DNA sequence: TGCGCCAGCAGCTTGCGAGGGGGCACTGAAGCTTTCTTT. The encoded protein is CASSLRGGTEAFF.

The rearrangement links TRBV18 to TRBJ1-1, with TRBD1 matching over 8 bases. There are 13 residues in the CDR3. From germline, CDR1 is KGHSH and CDR2 LQKENI. V dropped 4 bases and J dropped 11; count of bases not matched to a gene: 9. The CDR3, as DNA: TGTGCCAGCTCACTGGAGACAGGGGCTCTGGCTTTCTTT. It encodes CASSLETGALAFF.

The CDR3 loop reads CASSFKTSGRGNEQFF. In DNA, the CDR3 is TGCGCCAGCAGCTTTAAAACTAGCGGGAGAGGGAATGAGCAGTTCTTC. The V and J genes are TRBV5-1 and TRBJ2-1, with 11 nucleotides matching TRBD2. Trimming at V came to 2 bases and at J to 7 bases, leaving 8 bases not matched to a gene. The CDR3 length is 16 residues. The germline V gene encodes CDR1 SGHRS and CDR2 YFSETQ. Combining the CDR3 with reference TRBV5-1 and TRBJ2-1 gives the whole variable domain KAGVTQTPRYLIKTRGQQVTLSCSPISGHRSVSWYQQTPGQGLQFLFEYFSETQRNKGNFPGRFSGRQFSNSRSEMNVSTLELGDSALYLCASSFKTSGRGNEQFFGPGTRLTVL.

The V and J genes are TRBV5-1 and TRBJ2-1, with 8 nucleotides matching TRBD2. Germline CDR1 SGHRS, CDR2 YFSETQ. Losses at the gene ends were 2 bases for V and 0 bases for J; bases not matched to a gene: 4. The CDR3 loop spans 16 amino acids. CDR3 DNA sequence: TGCGCCAGCAGCTTAAGCGGGAGCTTCTCCTACAATGAGCAGTTCTTC. Protein product: CASSLSGSFSYNEQFF.

The gene calls are TRBV18 and TRBJ2-2; 7 bases fit TRBD1. The CDR3 length is 15 residues. Trimming cost V 6 bases and J 3 bases; bases outside gene matches: 7. Germline CDR1 KGHSH, CDR2 LQKENI. In nucleotides, the CDR3 is TGTGCCAGCTCTCTCAATCAGGGGGACACCGGGGAGCTGTTTTTT. Translated: CASSLNQGDTGELFF.

The chain combines TRBV6-5 with TRBJ1-2, with D uncertain. The CDR3 totals 14 residues. V shed 6 bases and J shed 14 bases, with 25 bases lying between them. The V gene's germline CDR1 is MNHEY and CDR2 SVGAGI. Here the CDR3 DNA reads TGTGCCAGCAGCGATAGTATTGGGGAGGCCTCAAAGACCTTC. This sequence encodes CASSDSIGEASKTF.

The sample holds one count of this clone. This chain connects TRBV29-1 to TRBJ1-5; TRBD1 might be the D (5 bases). CDR1 and CDR2 (germline): SQVTM, ANQGSEA. The CDR3 totals 13 residues. V was cut by 4 bases and J by 2 bases, with 9 bases left in between. In nucleotides, the CDR3 is TGCAGCGTTGCGACGGGGGGCAATCAGCCCCAGCATTTT. This gives the protein CSVATGGNQPQHF.

The rearrangement links TRBV30 to TRBJ1-2; D might be TRBD1 (5 bases). CDR1 and CDR2 (germline): GTSNPN, SVGIG (reference sequence). The CDR3 is made up of 14 amino acids. Between the trimmed V and J ends, which lost 3 bases and 4 bases, there was a span of 15 bases. CDR3: CAWRKPTGFYGYTF. In DNA, the CDR3 is TGTGCCTGGAGGAAACCAACAGGTTTCTATGGCTACACCTTC.

V is TRBV15 and J is TRBJ2-7; D is unresolved. Germline assignment: CDR1 LNHNV and CDR2 YYDKDF (reference sequence). Trimming left V 0 bases short and J 5 bases short, with 14 bases between. There are 15 residues in the CDR3. CDR3 in DNA: TGTGCCACCAGCAGAGATACCGGATTGGGCCACGAGCAGTACTTC. This translates into CATSRDTGLGHEQYF.

V is TRBV11-2 and J is TRBJ2-7; D gene unclear. V gave up 3 bases and J gave up 1 base, with 10 bases separating them. Germline assignment: CDR1 SGHAT and CDR2 FQNNGV. The CDR3 totals 14 residues. The CDR3 DNA follows: TGTGCCAGCAGCTTGGCAGGTCTGTCCTACGAGCAGTACTTC. It yields the protein CASSLAGLSYEQYF. The variable domain in full, completed from reference TRBV11-2 and TRBJ2-7, reads EAGVAQSPRYKIIEKRQSVAFWCNPISGHATLYWYQQILGQGPKLLIQFQNNGVVDDSQLPKDRFSAERLKGVDSTLKIQPAKLEDSAVYLCASSLAGLSYEQYFGPGTRLTVT.

The table lists this clone with a few counts. The rearrangement links TRBV5-6 to TRBJ1-3; no clear D gene. V lost 0 bases to trimming and J lost 0 bases, with 7 bases between them. This CDR3 has 15 residues. Germline V CDR1 and CDR2: SGHDT, YYEEEE. DNA for the CDR3: TGTGCCAGCAGCTTGGGGGGATTCTCTGGAAACACCATATATTTT. This translates into CASSLGGFSGNTIYF.

DNA of the CDR3: TGTGCCAGCAGCACGGAAGGACAGGGAGTGTACGAGCAGTACTTC. It specifies CASSTEGQGVYEQYF. The genes are TRBV6-6 and TRBJ2-7; 8 bases agree with TRBD1. CDR3 length: 15 amino acids. V shed 6 bases and J 4 bases; nucleotides not matched to a gene: 11. Germline V lookup: CDR1 MNHNY, CDR2 SVGAGI (reference sequence).

This clone was found once. The genes are TRBV2 and TRBJ1-1; D uncertain. Trimming shortened V by 5 bases and J by 1 base, and 11 bases separated the two germline ends. The CDR3 loop spans 14 amino acids. CDR1 is SNHLY and CDR2 is FYNNEI in the germline V gene. CDR3: CASSQMDGNTEAFF. As DNA, the CDR3 is TGTGCCAGCAGTCAGATGGACGGGAACACTGAAGCTTTCTTT.

The genes are TRBV4-1 and TRBJ2-7; 9 nucleotides line up with TRBD1. Germline CDR1 reads MGHRA; CDR2 reads YSYEKL. This CDR3 has 16 residues. V shed 1 base and J 0 bases; nucleotides not matched to a gene: 4. The CDR3 loop reads CASSQGPGQGSYEQYF. The CDR3 DNA follows: TGCGCCAGCAGCCAAGGACCGGGACAGGGCTCCTACGAGCAGTACTTC.

This sequence joins TRBV19 and TRBJ2-5; possibly TRBD1 or TRBD2 for D (5 bases each). Judging by the DNA end, TRBJ2-7 fits better; the J call may be wrong. CDR1 is LNHDA, CDR2 SQIVND, per germline (reference sequence). CDR3 length equals 15 residues. CDR3 amino acids: CASSILQGEAYEQYF. Here the CDR3 DNA reads TGTGCCAGTAGTATTTTGCAGGGAGAGGCCTACGAGCAGTACTTC.

The genes are TRBV10-1 and TRBJ2-7, with 7 nucleotides matching TRBD2. Germline V lookup: CDR1 WNHNN, CDR2 SYGVQD (reference sequence). V was clipped by 0 bases and J by 5 bases; unmatched bases: 7. The CDR3 length is 15 residues. This CDR3 reads CASSESGGRSHEQYF. Written as DNA, the CDR3 is TGCGCCAGCAGTGAGTCGGGCGGGAGAAGCCACGAGCAGTACTTC.

The rearrangement uses TRBV14 and TRBJ2-7; D assignment may be TRBD1 or TRBD2 (5 bases each). The CDR3 covers 12 residues. The V end lost 4 bases, the J end lost 9 bases, and 13 bases lay between the germline ends. Germline V gene lookup returns CDR1 SGHDN and CDR2 FVKESK. The CDR3 reads CASSRSEGPQYF. The CDR3, as DNA: TGTGCCAGCAGCCGATCTGAGGGGCCGCAGTACTTC.

The chain uses TRBV7-2 and TRBJ2-7; TRBD2 matches at 9 bases. V lost 2 bases to trimming and J lost 7 bases; unmatched junction nucleotides: 6. Germline V gene lookup returns CDR1 SGHTA and CDR2 FQGNSA. This CDR3 region has 14 residues. Written as DNA, the CDR3 is TGTGCCAGCAGCTTAATAGCGGGAGTGTGGGAGCAGTACTTC. This sequence encodes CASSLIAGVWEQYF. Variable domain in full (rest from reference TRBV7-2 and TRBJ2-7): GAGVSQSPSNKVTEKGKDVELRCDPISGHTALYWYRQSLGQGLEFLIYFQGNSAPDKSGLPSDRFSAERTGGSVSTLTIQRTQQEDSAVYLCASSLIAGVWEQYFGPGTRLTVT.

The rearrangement links TRBV7-2 to TRBJ2-7, with 14 bases fitting TRBD2. V dropped 5 bases and J dropped 0; count of bases not matched to a gene: 9. In germline, CDR1 is SGHTA, CDR2 FQGNSA. This CDR3 region has 18 residues. CDR3 DNA: TGTGCCAGCAGCCTTGGGACTAGCGGGAGAACCCTCTCCTACGAGCAGTACTTC. Its protein product is CASSLGTSGRTLSYEQYF. Filled out from reference TRBV7-2 and TRBJ2-7, the complete variable domain reads GAGVSQSPSNKVTEKGKDVELRCDPISGHTALYWYRQSLGQGLEFLIYFQGNSAPDKSGLPSDRFSAERTGGSVSTLTIQRTQQEDSAVYLCASSLGTSGRTLSYEQYFGPGTRLTVT.

The CDR3 loop reads CAISESGSSYEQYF. DNA of the CDR3: TGTGCCATCAGTGAGTCCGGGAGCTCCTACGAGCAGTACTTC. The chain carries TRBV10-3 and TRBJ2-7; D may be TRBD2 (6 bases). Between the trimmed V and J ends, which lost 0 bases and 0 bases, there was a span of 6 bases. Per germline, CDR1 ENHRY and CDR2 SYGVKD. The CDR3 totals 14 residues.

The genes are TRBV1 and TRBJ2-2; whether TRBD1, the table's D call, matches the DNA was not checked. TRBV1 is designated a pseudogene. The CDR3 extends over 17 amino acids. CDR3 loop: CTSSQDTTVAIPGELFF. CDR3 DNA: TGCACCAGCAGCCAAGATACGACAGTGGCAATACCCGGGGAGCTGTTTTTT.